This T cell receptor (beta chain) came from a study of T cells in Graves' hyperthyroidism and ophthalmopathy. Study background: At the time of initial diagnosis and before any treatment, peripheral blood was collected.

Study observations and caveats: Peripheral blood also featured most of the thyroid clonotypes expanded above 0.001.

RNA transcripts provided the source from which TCR beta CDR3 regions were amplified. The HTBI primer set was used in a first-round RT-PCR of the TCR CDR3. MiXCR, run by TCRdb on the multiplex PCR reads, gives a single entry per CDR3 protein. The repertoire holds about 280,000 distinct CDR3 sequences, 20% to 25% seen once, with about a quarter in the top ten. The V gene lost 1 base and the J gene lost 2 bases, with 9 bases spanning the gap. The CDR3 is 14 residues long. On this clonotype itself: The antigen remains undetermined.

Sequencing was carried out using blood. The rearrangement joins TRBV12-3 or TRBV12-4 to TRBJ2-7; D unresolved. The sequence was collected from a man aged 35 to 55 with Graves' hyperthyroidism that later progressed to Graves' ophthalmopathy. The CDR3 DNA sequence: TGTGCCAGCAGTTTAGGATCAGCGACCTACGAGCAGTACTTC. It codes for CASSLGSATYEQYF.